What follows are 19 T cell receptor beta chains derived from one specimen sequenced in a study of shared clonotypes between healthy human individuals. Measured with immunoSEQ multiplex PCR; TCRdb has only the in-frame clones, and not every one. The data show about 2.1 million clones, 93% seen once. CD45RO-negative cells were positively selected for CCR7, leaving out terminally differentiated effector memory CD45RA+ cells. The sequenced material came from naive CD8+ T cells from PBMCs. Source of these receptors: a man between 18 and 35 years old in good health. Some clones in this sample may be carry-over from other donors' samples.

To note about this clone: The same CDR3 arises from other DNA sequences in this sample as well. V gene TRBV28 combines with J gene TRBJ2-2; D remains unclear. Germline loops: CDR1 MDHEN, CDR2 SYDVKM. The CDR3 loop spans 12 amino acids. V lost 3 bases, J lost 4 bases, and 3 bases lay in between. The CDR3 coding sequence is TGTGCCAGCAGTTTCGCCACCGGGGAGCTGTTTTTT. Translation: CASSFATGELFF. The full variable domain, completed using reference TRBV28 and TRBJ2-2, is DVKVTQSSRYLVKRTGEKVFLECVQDMDHENMFWYRQDPGLGLRLIYFSYDVKMKEKGDIPEGYSVSREKKERFSLILESASTNQTSMYLCASSFATGELFFGEGSRLTVL.

The J gene is TRBJ1-6, the V gene TRBV9, with D hard to call. This CDR3 contains 14 residues. The germline V gene encodes CDR1 SGDLS and CDR2 YYNGEE. V lost 4 bases, J lost 7 bases, and 12 bases lay in between. In DNA form, the CDR3 reads TGTGCCAGCAGCCCGGGCTGGGGAAATTCACCCCTCCACTTT. Translated: CASSPGWGNSPLHF.

Notes on this clone: The junction and the germline gene differ at one end; a read error may be behind it. The chain carries TRBV5-4 and TRBJ2-3; D remains ambiguous. CDR1 is SGHNT and CDR2 is YYREEE in the germline V gene (reference sequence). This CDR3 is 15 amino acids long. The CDR3: CASSLAASITPFRRF. CDR3 coding DNA: TGTGCCAGCAGCTTGGCCGCGAGTATCACACCATTTCGTCGTTTT.

The chain has TRBV7-9 and TRBJ2-1; TRBD2 matches 8 bases. V lost 4 bases to trimming and J lost 1 base; unmatched junction nucleotides: 12. Per germline, CDR1 SEHNR and CDR2 FQNEAQ (reference sequence). The CDR3 spans 18 residues. The CDR3: CASSSKIGTGGSYNEQFF. DNA for the CDR3: TGTGCCAGCAGCTCCAAAATAGGGACGGGGGGGTCCTACAATGAGCAGTTCTTC.

V is TRBV2 and J is TRBJ2-5, with TRBD2 as a possible D gene (7 bases). Trimming removed 6 bases from V and 4 bases from J, with 24 bases in between. The CDR3 spans 17 residues. Germline CDR1 is SNHLY and CDR2 is FYNNEI. The CDR3: CASRGGDNGGPPETQYF. The CDR3 DNA follows: TGTGCCAGCAGAGGGGGGGATAACGGGGGCCCCCCAGAGACCCAGTACTTC.

The CDR3 sequence is CASSEVRGNEQYF. CDR3 in DNA: TGTGCCAGCAGTGAAGTCAGGGGAAACGAGCAGTACTTC. The V call is TRBV6-1, the J call TRBJ2-7, with D maybe TRBD1 (6 bases). This CDR3 region has 13 residues. Germline values: CDR1 MNHNS, CDR2 SASEGT. V gave up 1 base and J gave up 5 bases, with 9 bases separating them.

V and J are TRBV27 and TRBJ2-1; D is ambiguous. Germline V gives CDR1 MNHEY, CDR2 SMNVEV (reference sequence). V lost 3 bases to trimming and J lost 8 bases, with 17 bases between them. The CDR3 totals 15 residues. The CDR3 loop reads CASSFGSAVNDEQFF. CDR3 coding DNA: TGTGCCAGCAGTTTTGGGTCCGCGGTTAACGATGAGCAGTTCTTC.

The rearrangement links TRBV25-1 to TRBJ2-7; TRBD2 matches 7 bases. Trimming cost V 4 bases and J 2 bases; bases outside gene matches: 5. The CDR3 loop spans 14 amino acids. Germline CDR1 and CDR2: MGHDK and SYGVNS. CDR3 sequence (DNA): TGTGCCAGCAGTGTCACGGGAGGCCCCTACGAGCAGTACTTC. Translation gives CASSVTGGPYEQYF.

Concerning this clone itself: Distinct nucleotide sequences in the sample also encode this CDR3. V and J are TRBV27 and TRBJ2-5, with TRBD1 matching over 9 bases. The germline V gene encodes CDR1 MNHEY and CDR2 SMNVEV (reference sequence). CDR3 size: 14 residues. With 5 bases clipped from V and 1 base from J, the junction kept 2 bases outside the gene matches. CDR3 protein: CASSPDRGQETQYF. The CDR3 nucleotides are TGTGCCAGCAGTCCGGACAGGGGCCAAGAGACCCAGTACTTC.

The gene calls are TRBV7-9 and TRBJ2-1; 12 bases are a match to TRBD2. CDR3 length equals 15 residues. V lost 5 bases to trimming and J lost 7 bases; unmatched junction nucleotides: 6. Germline V gene data show CDR1 as SEHNR and CDR2 as FQNEAQ (reference sequence). The CDR3 reads CASSAWTSGENEQFF. Written as DNA, the CDR3 is TGTGCCAGCAGCGCCTGGACTAGCGGGGAGAATGAGCAGTTCTTC.

This clone has only one observation. The chain combines TRBV9 with TRBJ2-1, with D tentatively TRBD2 (6 bases). V lost 3 bases and J lost 8, with 18 bases in between. Germline CDR1 reads SGDLS; CDR2 reads YYNGEE. The CDR3 runs 15 residues. CDR3 nucleotides: TGTGCCAGCAGCGCGGGACTCCCGATCTTACATGAGCAGTTCTTC. This sequence encodes CASSAGLPILHEQFF. Full variable domain (remainder filled in from reference TRBV9 and TRBJ2-1): DSGVTQTPKHLITATGQRVTLRCSPRSGDLSVYWYQQSLDQGLQFLIQYYNGEERAKGNILERFSAQQFPDLHSELNLSSLELGDSALYFCASSAGLPILHEQFFGPGTRLTVL.

J is TRBJ2-1 and V is TRBV13; 8 nucleotides agree with TRBD1. CDR1 PRHDT and CDR2 FYEKMQ come from the germline V gene (reference sequence). The CDR3 consists of 17 residues. Losses at the gene ends were 5 bases for V and 1 base for J; bases not matched to a gene: 10. For the CDR3, the DNA is TGTGCCAGCAGCCCAGTGGGTACAGGGGGGTCCTACAATGAGCAGTTCTTC. Translating it yields CASSPVGTGGSYNEQFF. Supplemented by reference TRBV13 and TRBJ2-1, the full variable domain reads AAGVIQSPRHLIKEKRETATLKCYPIPRHDTVYWYQQGPGQDPQFLISFYEKMQSDKGSIPDRFSAQQFSDYHSELNMSSLELGDSALYFCASSPVGTGGSYNEQFFGPGTRLTVL.

The V call is TRBV7-9, the J call TRBJ2-3, with D perhaps matching TRBD1 (5 bases). Between the trimmed V and J ends, which lost 6 bases and 0 bases, there was a span of 13 bases. Germline lookup yields CDR1 SEHNR and CDR2 FQNEAQ (reference sequence). CDR3 length: 15 residues. CDR3 sequence: CASRVRTYSTDTQYF. The CDR3 nucleotides are TGTGCCAGCAGAGTTCGGACATACAGCACAGATACGCAGTATTTT. Based on the CDR3 plus reference TRBV7-9 and TRBJ2-3, the full variable domain is DTGVSQNPRHKITKRGQNVTFRCDPISEHNRLYWYRQTLGQGPEFLTYFQNEAQLEKSRLLSDRFSAERPKGSFSTLEIQRTEQGDSAMYLCASRVRTYSTDTQYFGPGTRLTVL.

The chain combines TRBV27 with TRBJ2-7; the match to TRBD1 covers 8 bases. The germline V gene has CDR1 MNHEY and CDR2 SMNVEV (reference sequence). The CDR3 is made up of 16 amino acids. V dropped 5 bases and J dropped 2; count of bases not matched to a gene: 11. The CDR3 DNA reads as TGTGCCAGCAGTCCGAGCTTGGGACAGGCGACCTACGAGCAGTACTTC. This translates into CASSPSLGQATYEQYF.

CDR3 in amino acids: CAIKPGTGGWRDYGYTF. Here the CDR3 DNA reads TGTGCCATCAAACCCGGGACAGGGGGCTGGAGGGACTATGGCTACACCTTC. This chain joins TRBV10-3 and TRBJ1-2; TRBD1 aligns across 12 bases. Germline CDR1 is ENHRY and CDR2 is SYGVKD. V gave up 7 bases and J gave up 3 bases; unmatched junction bases: 12. The CDR3 covers 17 residues.

The chain links TRBV28 to TRBJ2-1; the D is unclear. The CDR3 extends over 12 amino acids. V lost 5 bases and J lost 9, with 11 bases in between. CDR1 is MDHEN, CDR2 SYDVKM, per germline. The CDR3 reads CASSPSRAEQFF. The CDR3 DNA sequence: TGTGCCAGCAGTCCTTCTCGGGCTGAGCAGTTCTTC. The variable domain in full, with the rest retrieved from reference TRBV28 and TRBJ2-1, is DVKVTQSSRYLVKRTGEKVFLECVQDMDHENMFWYRQDPGLGLRLIYFSYDVKMKEKGDIPEGYSVSREKKERFSLILESASTNQTSMYLCASSPSRAEQFFGPGTRLTVL.

This chain connects TRBV25-1 to TRBJ1-2; D might be TRBD1 (6 bases). Looked up from germline, CDR1 is MGHDK and CDR2 is SYGVNS. Trimming pared 4 bases from V and 4 bases from J, leaving 16 bases between. This CDR3 has 15 residues. CDR3 DNA: TGTGCCAGCAGTGGAATACAGGGTGAGGTCTATGGCTACACCTTC. It codes for CASSGIQGEVYGYTF.

The V call is TRBV28, the J call TRBJ1-1; no clear D gene. The V gene's germline CDR1 is MDHEN and CDR2 SYDVKM. Between the trimmed V and J ends, which lost 3 bases and 1 base, there was a span of 9 bases. The CDR3 contains 14 residues. The chain's CDR3 is CASSFHKTNTEAFF. In DNA form, the CDR3 reads TGTGCCAGCAGTTTCCACAAGACGAACACTGAAGCTTTCTTT.

The chain recombines TRBV27 with TRBJ1-4; D perhaps matches TRBD1 (6 bases). CDR3 length equals 19 residues. The germline V gene encodes CDR1 MNHEY and CDR2 SMNVEV (reference sequence). The V and J ends lost 0 bases and 10 bases respectively, with 27 bases between them. CDR3 residues: CASSLSLGRGGVGVGKLFF. Here the CDR3 DNA reads TGTGCCAGCAGTTTATCCCTCGGCAGGGGTGGAGTCGGAGTCGGAAAACTGTTTTTT.